This TCR beta chain was sequenced for a study of blood T cell repertoires in COVID-19. Looking at the study overall: There were acute and convalescent COVID-19 samples, and they came from the United States, Italy and Spain.

This clone was seen a handful of times. Germline CDR1 reads MGHRA; CDR2 reads YSYEKL. CDR3 length: 15 amino acids. Unmatched junction bases numbered 6, after V lost 2 bases and J lost 5 bases. Sequencing used immunoSEQ multiplex PCR; TCRdb keeps in-frame clones, though not all of them. The sample lists approximately 240,000 clones, approximately 90% occurring once. Sequencing used peripheral blood. This sequence originates from a middle-aged woman who had recovered from COVID-19. The chain couples TRBV4-1 to TRBJ1-1; 9 positions agree with TRBD1. This chain's CDR3 is CASSQTNRGRTEAFF. As DNA, the CDR3 is TGCGCCAGCAGCCAAACCAACAGGGGGCGGACTGAAGCTTTCTTT.